A selection of T cell receptor beta chains follows, all from one sample in a study of cytomegalovirus exposure and HLA in healthy donors. The table came from immunoSEQ multiplex PCR; TCRdb's copy has only in-frame clones and leaves some out. The sample contains 60,000 to 65,000 clones, less than 96% of which appear only once. Material for sequencing was PBMCs. Receptor source: a woman under 30 in good health and CMV-seronegative. The CDR3 runs from the conserved cysteine through the conserved F or W. Each record gives: V gene, CDR3 protein.

>TRBV30
CAWADTSPYEQYF
>TRBV4-2
CASSTTGTSGYEQYF
>TRBV15
CATSRDADSAGDTQYF
>TRBV11-3
CASSPGVAGGYQETQYF
>TRBV28
CASRLAGADTDTQYF
>TRBV6-1
CASSEWEDQPQHF
>TRBV10-3
CAIRRGQDTYGYTF
>TRBV15
CATSRVLTGSNEKLFF
>TRBV11-3
CASSLGPGQGAYEQYF
>TRBV27
CASSSLPNTGELFF
>TRBV2
CASSAEGNQPQHF
>TRBV13
CASSFLAGGTDTQYF
>TRBV25-1
CASSEDSYSNQPQHF
>TRBV7-3
CASSRGLAGRTDTQYF
>TRBV7-2
CASSLAVRETQYF
>TRBV6-1
CASSGDRGYGYTF
>TRBV9
CASSVEMRGVGANVLTF
>TRBV4-3
CASSLLPRSDNEKLFF